Below, 16 T cell receptor beta chains from the same sample are listed, as sequenced in a study of cytomegalovirus exposure and HLA in healthy donors listed by TCRdb under 2017. Library method: the immunoSEQ multiplex PCR assay. A mixture of 60 forward primers for TCR Vbeta segments and 13 reverse primers for TCR Jbeta segments was used in the multiplex PCR. The source is immuneACCESS, and TCRdb retained only in-frame sequences with V and J called. Part of the clones is not carried over; for the studies checked, unresolved V genes explain less than half of this, and the remainder is unexplained. For this sample the table gives 150,000 to 200,000 clones, of which approximately 81% were detected only once. The ten largest account for approximately 2.4% of the sample. Sequenced material: PBMCs. The receptors were sampled from a female donor in good health and CMV-seronegative.

In its sample, this clone was seen a few times. This sequence joins TRBV6-1 and TRBJ1-3; 7 nucleotides align to TRBD1. Germline assignment: CDR1 MNHNS and CDR2 SASEGT. V shed 1 base, J shed 2 bases, and the junction held 8 bases outside the gene matches. The CDR3 consists of 17 residues. The CDR3 region has the DNA TGTGCCAGCAGTGAAGTGCAGGGGGTAACCCCTGGAAACACCATATATTTT. This sequence encodes CASSEVQGVTPGNTIYF.

There are a few counts of this clone. The chain is built from TRBV11-2 and TRBJ2-7; weak D call: TRBD2 (6 bases). Trimming stripped 5 bases from V and 6 bases from J, with 20 bases between. This CDR3 is 15 amino acids long. Per germline, CDR1 SGHAT and CDR2 FQNNGV. The CDR3 region is CASSPSRTITAEQYF. Written as DNA, the CDR3 is TGTGCCAGCAGCCCCAGTCGGACTATCACCGCCGAGCAGTACTTC.

This clone has only a few counts. The rearrangement uses TRBV7-6 and TRBJ1-6; 9 bases align to TRBD1. V lost 5 bases, J lost 7 bases, and 6 bases stayed unmatched. Germline CDR1 SGHVS, CDR2 FNYEAQ. The CDR3 has 15 amino acids. The CDR3 DNA reads as TGTGCCAGCAGCCCCCGACAGGGGGGGAATTCACCCCTCCACTTT. Protein: CASSPRQGGNSPLHF.

The chain couples TRBV6-6 to TRBJ1-5, with 8 bases aligning to TRBD1. This CDR3 is 16 amino acids long. V trimming: 0 bases; J trimming: 7 bases; junction bases outside the gene matches: 8. Germline CDR1 reads MNHNY; CDR2 reads SVGAGI (reference sequence). For the CDR3, the DNA is TGTGCCAGCAGTTACTCCCGGACAGGGACGGGGCAGCCCCAGCATTTT. This codes for CASSYSRTGTGQPQHF.

J is TRBJ2-1 and V is TRBV7-3; TRBD1 agrees at 9 bases. The CDR3 spans 15 residues. With V trimmed by 3 bases and J by 9 bases, 9 bases remained unmatched. CDR1 is SGHTA, CDR2 FQGTGA, per germline. The CDR3 nucleotides read TGTGCCAGCAGCTTGGCCCACAGGGGGCAGGCTGAGCAGTTCTTC. Its protein product is CASSLAHRGQAEQFF. The full variable domain, rest sourced from reference TRBV7-3 and TRBJ2-1, is GAGVSQTPSNKVTEKGKYVELRCDPISGHTALYWYRQSLGQGPEFLIYFQGTGAADDSGLPNDRFFAVRPEGSVSTLKIQRTERGDSAVYLCASSLAHRGQAEQFFGPGTRLTVL.

V usage is TRBV6-6 and J usage is TRBJ2-5; the D is unclear. The CDR3 covers 15 residues. The germline V gene has CDR1 MNHNY and CDR2 SVGAGI (reference sequence). Trimming pared 5 bases from V and 3 bases from J, leaving 16 bases between. The CDR3 loop reads CASSQSSGSKETQYF. The CDR3 DNA follows: TGTGCCAGCAGTCAATCCAGTGGCAGTAAAGAGACCCAGTACTTC.

The rearrangement links TRBV6-5 to TRBJ1-1; 11 nucleotides line up with TRBD1. With 0 bases clipped from V and 6 bases from J, the junction kept 3 bases outside the gene matches. CDR3 length: 15 amino acids. Germline loops: CDR1 MNHEY, CDR2 SVGAGI. This chain's CDR3 is CASSYSLGQGAEAFF. Written as DNA, the CDR3 is TGTGCCAGCAGTTACTCGTTGGGACAGGGGGCTGAAGCTTTCTTT.

This clone was counted a single time. The chain carries TRBV30 and TRBJ1-5; a weak D match, TRBD1 (6 bases). Germline V gives CDR1 GTSNPN, CDR2 SVGIG (reference sequence). Trimming shortened V by 5 bases and J by 0 bases, and 11 bases separated the two germline ends. The CDR3 spans 14 residues. The chain's CDR3 is CAWGTLNSNQPQHF. The CDR3 DNA sequence: TGTGCCTGGGGGACACTGAATAGCAATCAGCCCCAGCATTTT.

The rearrangement uses TRBV4-2 and TRBJ2-3, with 10 bases matching TRBD2. Germline values: CDR1 LGHNA, CDR2 YNFKEQ. This CDR3 contains 14 residues. J was trimmed by 4 bases and V by 2 bases; bases with no gene match: 0. The CDR3 DNA reads as TGTGCCAGCAGCCAAAGCGGGAGGGCAGATACGCAGTATTTT. This sequence encodes CASSQSGRADTQYF.

V and J are TRBV5-8 and TRBJ1-5; no clear D gene. Trimming removed 4 bases at V and 2 bases at J, with 22 bases between. Germline V gene data show CDR1 as SGHTS and CDR2 as YDEGEE. The CDR3 covers 18 residues. The CDR3 is CASSQDLPPIEGNQPQHF. Written as DNA, the CDR3 is TGTGCCAGCAGCCAAGATCTTCCCCCAATTGAGGGCAATCAGCCCCAGCATTTT.

The chain links TRBV2 to TRBJ1-1, with a tentative D call TRBD1 (6 bases). CDR1 and CDR2 from the germline V gene are SNHLY and FYNNEI. The germline V and J ends were trimmed by 7 bases and 5 bases, with 17 bases remaining between them. This CDR3 is 14 amino acids long. Here the CDR3 reads CASTEQGEATEAFF. CDR3 sequence (DNA): TGTGCCAGCACCGAACAGGGAGAAGCGACTGAAGCTTTCTTT.

V is TRBV20-1 and J is TRBJ1-1; maybe TRBD1 (6 bases). Germline V gene lookup returns CDR1 DFQATT and CDR2 SNEGSKA (reference sequence). This CDR3 spans 11 amino acids. CDR3 sequence (DNA): TGCACCGGGGCGGGGGGCTTCGAAGCTTTCTTT. This encodes CTGAGGFEAFF.

This clone was found a few times. The same CDR3 can be traced to other DNA sequences in this sample. The rearrangement joins TRBV27 to TRBJ1-5, with TRBD1 matching 8 bases. J was trimmed by 5 bases and V by 2 bases; bases with no gene match: 5. CDR3 size: 15 residues. Per germline, CDR1 MNHEY and CDR2 SMNVEV (reference sequence). The CDR3 region is CASSLRPGGDQPQHF. In DNA form, the CDR3 reads TGTGCCAGCAGTTTACGGCCAGGGGGCGATCAGCCCCAGCATTTT.

The gene calls are TRBV5-1 and TRBJ1-2; D ambiguous. Germline assignment: CDR1 SGHRS and CDR2 YFSETQ. This CDR3 has 14 residues. V was shortened by 0 bases and J by 4 bases, with 10 bases between the two germline ends. The CDR3 here is CASSLEELTYGYTF. The CDR3 coding sequence is TGCGCCAGCAGCTTGGAAGAGCTAACCTATGGCTACACCTTC.

CDR3 protein: CASSVGGVILYNEQFF. The CDR3 DNA is TGTGCCAGCAGTGTAGGCGGAGTAATCTTGTACAATGAGCAGTTCTTC. The rearrangement links TRBV2 to TRBJ2-1; no clear D. CDR1 SNHLY and CDR2 FYNNEI come from the germline V gene. With 4 bases removed from V and 4 bases from J, the gap between germline ends came to 17 bases. The CDR3 consists of 16 residues.

The table lists this clone with a few counts. The chain couples TRBV4-2 to TRBJ1-4; 9 nucleotides match TRBD1. Unmatched junction bases numbered 7, after V lost 1 base and J lost 7 bases. CDR3 length equals 16 residues. From germline, CDR1 is LGHNA and CDR2 YNFKEQ. CDR3 in DNA: TGTGCCAGCAGCCAAGTGACAGGGGGAGGAGGTGAAAAACTGTTTTTT. This gives the protein CASSQVTGGGGEKLFF.